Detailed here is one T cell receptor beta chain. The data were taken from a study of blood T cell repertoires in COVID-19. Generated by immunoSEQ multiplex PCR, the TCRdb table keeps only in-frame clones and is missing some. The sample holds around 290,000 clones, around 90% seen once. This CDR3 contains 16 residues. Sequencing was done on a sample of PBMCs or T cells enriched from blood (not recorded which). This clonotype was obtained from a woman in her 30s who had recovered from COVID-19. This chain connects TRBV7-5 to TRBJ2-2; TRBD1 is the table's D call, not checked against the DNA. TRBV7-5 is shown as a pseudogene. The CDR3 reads CARSFPGQGSSGELFF. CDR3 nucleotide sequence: TGTGCCAGAAGCTTCCCAGGACAGGGAAGTTCCGGGGAGCTGTTTTTT.